The rows below give T cell receptor beta chains drawn from one sample of a study of blood T cell repertoires in COVID-19. The protocol was immunoSEQ multiplex PCR, while the TCRdb copy is restricted to in-frame clones and leaves out a portion. The sample includes 200,000 to 250,000 clones, around 84% seen only once; the top ten take just under 20%. The specimen was peripheral blood. All receptors derive from a man aged 25 to 40 with active or convalescent COVID-19. The CDR3 runs from the conserved cysteine through the conserved F or W.

CDR3: CASSSGGSSYNEQFF
J: TRBJ2-1
V: TRBV2

CDR3: CASSREPGLAGRYNEQFF
J: TRBJ2-1
V: TRBV19

CDR3: CASTPLRGWGDTGELFF
J: TRBJ2-2
V: TRBV2

CDR3: CASSLVGAEAFPYNEQFF
J: TRBJ2-1
V: TRBV11-2

CDR3: CAGGEGPTGELFF
J: TRBJ2-2
V: TRBV5-4

CDR3: CASSLLEKLFF
J: TRBJ1-4
V: TRBV7-9

CDR3: CASSLRQGYATYEQYF
J: TRBJ2-7
V: TRBV27

CDR3: CASSGTSGPSTDTQYF
J: TRBJ2-3
V: TRBV9

CDR3: CASSVGLAATGELFF
J: TRBJ2-2
V: TRBV9

CDR3: CASSQKGASGGHSYNEQFF
J: TRBJ2-1
V: TRBV4-1

CDR3: CASRGGALEAFF
J: TRBJ1-1
V: TRBV2

CDR3: CASSYSVSSGGRPYEQYF
J: TRBJ2-7
V: TRBV6-2/TRBV6-3

CDR3: CASRSGTGTGLGGYTF
J: TRBJ1-2
V: TRBV28

CDR3: CASSRTGTENSPLHF
J: TRBJ1-6
V: TRBV4-3

CDR3: CASSAGPTDTQYF
J: TRBJ2-3
V: TRBV7-2

CDR3: CASSGPTGALNTEAFF
J: TRBJ1-1
V: TRBV14

CDR3: CASSAGQGIKPQHF
J: TRBJ1-5
V: TRBV5-8

CDR3: CASSSWTGGYLSGANVLTF
J: TRBJ2-6
V: TRBV28

CDR3: CASSLAGQGAYEQYF
J: TRBJ2-7
V: TRBV7-9

CDR3: CASSLPTGQRETQYF
J: TRBJ2-5
V: TRBV28

CDR3: CASSPGQGPYEQYF
J: TRBJ2-7
V: TRBV18

CDR3: CASGTGTGFLQPQHF
J: TRBJ1-5
V: TRBV28

CDR3: CASRTDGRAGETQYF
J: TRBJ2-5
V: TRBV6-6

CDR3: CASSSSEGQPANSPLHF
J: TRBJ1-6
V: TRBV5-8

CDR3: CASSLLAGSSYNEQFF
J: TRBJ2-1
V: TRBV5-1

CDR3: CASSLAGSAGANVLTF
J: TRBJ2-6
V: TRBV5-1

CDR3: CTSSQDPSTEMSSGNTIYF
J: TRBJ1-3
V: TRBV1

CDR3: CASSPPGAGTAYGYTF
J: TRBJ1-2
V: TRBV4-3

CDR3: CASSQDLAYRGSSPLHF
J: TRBJ1-6
V: TRBV4-2

CDR3: CASSQPGSGDSSYEQYF
J: TRBJ2-7
V: TRBV4-2

CDR3: CASASDRAGEAFF
J: TRBJ1-1
V: TRBV12-5

CDR3: CASSQGLAGDSTDTQYF
J: TRBJ2-3
V: TRBV7-3

CDR3: CASSYRGGDPYGYTF
J: TRBJ1-2
V: TRBV27

CDR3: CASSFGGNTEAFF
J: TRBJ1-1
V: TRBV5-1

CDR3: CASSVGETKQFF
J: TRBJ2-1
V: TRBV9

CDR3: CASSVASVTGELFF
J: TRBJ2-2
V: TRBV9

CDR3: CASSVREGDYGYTF
J: TRBJ1-2
V: TRBV6-4

CDR3: CSAKGLTADTQYF
J: TRBJ2-3
V: TRBV29-1

CDR3: CASSEAGRNTEAFF
J: TRBJ1-1
V: TRBV2

CDR3: CASSLHSSTIYF
J: TRBJ1-3
V: TRBV19

CDR3: CASSLDNGGAPDTQYF
J: TRBJ2-3
V: TRBV7-2

CDR3: CASSAGQGSYEKLFF
J: TRBJ1-4
V: TRBV7-2

CDR3: CAWSGQGEAFF
J: TRBJ1-1
V: TRBV30

CDR3: CASLQSLAGPYEQYF
J: TRBJ2-7
V: TRBV28

CDR3: CASRKNYGGKEAFF
J: TRBJ1-1
V: TRBV28

CDR3: CASSYTGVVTDTQYF
J: TRBJ2-3
V: TRBV6-5

CDR3: CASSRDRGFFGDTIYF
J: TRBJ1-3
V: TRBV11-2

CDR3: CASSYSETDEQYF
J: TRBJ2-7
V: TRBV6-5

CDR3: CASSQDGTRMNTEAFF
J: TRBJ1-1
V: TRBV3-1/TRBV3-2

CDR3: CASSQDRGGETQYF
J: TRBJ2-5
V: TRBV14

CDR3: CASSSRVTGYTEAFF
J: TRBJ1-1
V: TRBV18

CDR3: CASSLGGGSNQPQHF
J: TRBJ1-5
V: TRBV5-5

CDR3: CATSRRKGQGQKETQYF
J: TRBJ2-5
V: TRBV15

CDR3: CASSPPGLRDTQYF
J: TRBJ2-3
V: TRBV28

CDR3: CASRHPWPGQGARNEQFF
J: TRBJ2-1
V: TRBV7-6